The 27 T cell receptor beta chains given below trace back to one sample, sequenced in a study of blood T cell repertoires in COVID-19. The repertoire was sequenced with immunoSEQ multiplex PCR; TCRdb's copy has only in-frame clones and lacks some. Of some 120,000 clones listed, over 85% are singletons. The sample taken for sequencing was peripheral blood. The receptors were sampled from a man in his fifties or sixties with active COVID-19.

The chain employs TRBV29-1 and TRBJ2-5, with 8 nucleotides matching TRBD2. Germline loops: CDR1 SQVTM, CDR2 ANQGSEA. Trimming cost V 2 bases and J 5 bases; bases outside gene matches: 4. The CDR3 contains 13 residues. The CDR3 loop is CSVENSGSETQYF. CDR3 sequence (DNA): TGCAGCGTTGAAAACAGCGGGAGCGAGACCCAGTACTTC.

The chain employs TRBV12-2 and TRBJ2-4; no check of the table's D call, TRBD2, against the DNA was made. TRBV12-2 is listed as a pseudogene. This CDR3 has 19 amino acids. The DNA of the CDR3 is TGTGCAAGTCGCTTAGTAGCCCGGGAGGAATTGGATCGTTTGGACATTCAGTACTTC. Its translation: CASRLVAREELDRLDIQYF.

The rearrangement uses TRBV4-1 and TRBJ1-4, with 8 positions matching TRBD1. CDR1 is MGHRA, CDR2 YSYEKL, per germline. V lost 3 bases, J lost 7 bases, and 10 bases stayed unmatched. CDR3 size: 16 residues. This chain's CDR3 is CASSQLPQGAGEKLFF. CDR3 DNA sequence: TGCGCCAGCAGCCAGTTACCCCAGGGGGCAGGTGAAAAACTGTTTTTT.

This chain joins TRBV10-3 and TRBJ2-5; weak D call: TRBD2 (5 bases). Germline values: CDR1 ENHRY, CDR2 SYGVKD. The germline V and J ends were trimmed by 2 bases and 5 bases, with 15 bases remaining between them. The CDR3 is made up of 15 amino acids. CDR3 DNA: TGTGCCATCAGTGAGGGGAAGCTGACGGGGGAGACCCAGTACTTC. Amino acid sequence: CAISEGKLTGETQYF.

The genes are TRBV12-3 or TRBV12-4 and TRBJ2-5; D remains ambiguous. The CDR3 has 13 residues. V was clipped by 0 bases and J by 9 bases, with 11 bases between them. CDR3: CASSLALNGAQYF. DNA for the CDR3: TGTGCCAGCAGTTTAGCGCTAAACGGAGCCCAGTACTTC.

The J gene is TRBJ1-2, the V gene TRBV4-2; 9 nucleotides align to TRBD1. Germline CDR1 reads LGHNA; CDR2 reads YNFKEQ. This CDR3 is 16 amino acids long. Unmatched junction bases numbered 9, after V lost 0 bases and J lost 7 bases. CDR3 loop: CASSQDTGDRAAGYTF. Written as DNA, the CDR3 is TGTGCCAGCAGCCAAGATACAGGGGACAGGGCCGCTGGCTACACCTTC.

The rearrangement links TRBV2 to TRBJ2-1; 12 positions agree with TRBD2. The CDR3 consists of 16 residues. Unmatched junction bases numbered 10, after V lost 7 bases and J lost 6 bases. Germline lookup yields CDR1 SNHLY and CDR2 FYNNEI. CDR3 amino acids: CASNSPRTSGANEQFF. The CDR3 DNA follows: TGTGCCAGCAACTCCCCCAGGACTAGCGGGGCCAATGAGCAGTTCTTC.

The gene calls are TRBV5-4 and TRBJ1-1; D gene ambiguous. Germline V gives CDR1 SGHNT, CDR2 YYREEE (reference sequence). The CDR3 covers 12 residues. V lost 0 bases and J 10 bases, leaving 10 bases between the germline ends. CDR3: CASSLERGGAFF. In nucleotides, the CDR3 is TGTGCCAGCAGCTTGGAACGGGGTGGAGCTTTCTTT.

This chain links TRBV19 with TRBJ2-2, with TRBD2 as a possible D gene (7 bases). There are 16 residues in the CDR3. CDR1 is LNHDA, CDR2 SQIVND, per germline (reference sequence). Trimming pared 6 bases from V and 0 bases from J, leaving 14 bases between. CDR3 nucleotide sequence: TGTGCCAGTAGCCTGGGGGGGGCTACGAACACCGGGGAGCTGTTTTTT. Its translation is CASSLGGATNTGELFF.

The CDR3 sequence is CASSRSSRQNTGELFF. CDR3 DNA: TGCGCCAGCAGCCGTTCCTCCAGACAGAACACCGGGGAGCTGTTTTTT. The chain couples TRBV4-1 to TRBJ2-2; D unclear. Germline values: CDR1 MGHRA, CDR2 YSYEKL. The CDR3 consists of 16 residues. Trimming shortened V by 4 bases and J by 1 base, and 13 bases separated the two germline ends.

The chain employs TRBV14 and TRBJ2-2; no clear D gene. This CDR3 is built from 12 residues. The germline gives CDR1 SGHDN, CDR2 FVKESK. V was cut by 2 bases and J by 7 bases, with 5 bases left in between. CDR3 region: CASSQLGGELFF. DNA of the CDR3: TGTGCCAGCAGCCAACTAGGCGGGGAGCTGTTTTTT. Full variable domain (rest looked up from reference TRBV14 and TRBJ2-2): EAGVTQFPSHSVIEKGQTVTLRCDPISGHDNLYWYRRVMGKEIKFLLHFVKESKQDESGMPNNRFLAERTGGTYSTLKVQPAELEDSGVYFCASSQLGGELFFGEGSRLTVL.

This clone was seen more than once but under ten times. Written as DNA, the CDR3 is TGTGCCAGCAGCCAAGACCGGACAAGCTATGGCTACACCTTC. This sequence encodes CASSQDRTSYGYTF. This chain connects TRBV3-1 (or the pseudogene TRBV3-2) to TRBJ1-2; tentatively, D is TRBD1 (5 bases). The germline CDR1 and CDR2 sequences are LGHDT and YNNKEL (reference sequence). The CDR3 has 14 amino acids. V lost 0 bases and J 4 bases, leaving 9 bases between the germline ends.

The V gene is TRBV6-5, the J gene TRBJ2-1; the match to TRBD2 covers 7 bases. After removal of 0 bases from V and 4 bases from J, the junction contained 3 bases not matched to a gene. This CDR3 has 15 residues. Germline CDR1 MNHEY, CDR2 SVGAGI. As DNA, the CDR3 is TGTGCCAGCAGTTACTCGTTGCGGGGGTACAATGAGCAGTTCTTC. Amino acid sequence: CASSYSLRGYNEQFF.

The chain carries TRBV13 and TRBJ1-2, with 9 bases matching TRBD1. This CDR3 comprises 13 residues. The germline gives CDR1 PRHDT, CDR2 FYEKMQ (reference sequence). V gave up 5 bases and J gave up 5 bases; unmatched junction bases: 3. The CDR3 loop reads CASSPGQGYGYTF. DNA for the CDR3: TGTGCCAGCAGCCCTGGACAGGGGTATGGCTACACCTTC.

This clone was seen just once. The chain joins TRBV23-1 to TRBJ1-2; no clear D gene. TRBV23-1 qualifies as an ORF whose function is uncertain. The CDR3 is made up of 15 amino acids. Trimming left V 3 bases short and J 6 bases short, with 17 bases between. CDR3 nucleotides: TGCGCCAGCAGTCACCAGGAGGTTACCCCTAATGGCTACACCTTC. Translating it yields CASSHQEVTPNGYTF.

The genes are TRBV7-9 and TRBJ1-5; D not resolved. Trimming left V 6 bases short and J 4 bases short, with 13 bases between. Germline V lookup: CDR1 SEHNR, CDR2 FQNEAQ (reference sequence). The CDR3 extends over 14 amino acids. The CDR3 sequence: CASSSGEFNQPQHF. For the CDR3, the DNA is TGTGCCAGCAGTTCCGGGGAGTTTAATCAGCCCCAGCATTTT.

The V call is TRBV5-1, the J call TRBJ1-4, with 9 positions matching TRBD1. The CDR3 runs to 19 residues. From germline, CDR1 is SGHRS and CDR2 YFSETQ. The trim removed 3 bases at V and 4 bases at J, leaving 16 bases unmatched. Here the CDR3 DNA reads TGCGCCAGCAGCTGGAATTCGGGACAGGGAAACGACGATAATGAAAAACTGTTTTTT. Its protein is CASSWNSGQGNDDNEKLFF.

This chain joins TRBV2 and TRBJ2-1; D unclear. Trimming shortened V by 2 bases and J by 8 bases, and 10 bases separated the two germline ends. This CDR3 contains 13 residues. The germline gives CDR1 SNHLY, CDR2 FYNNEI. CDR3 bases: TGTGCCAGCAGTGAATCCTTCGCGCATGAGCAGTTCTTC. Amino acids: CASSESFAHEQFF.

The rearrangement uses TRBV3-1 (or the pseudogene TRBV3-2) and TRBJ2-5, with TRBD2 matching over 7 bases. Germline loops: CDR1 LGHDT, CDR2 YNNKEL (reference sequence). The CDR3 covers 14 residues. V lost 1 base to trimming and J lost 2 bases; unmatched junction nucleotides: 1. CDR3 DNA: TGTGCCAGCAGCCAAGTGGGGGGGCAAGAGACCCAGTACTTC. Protein: CASSQVGGQETQYF.

The V call is TRBV10-2, the J call TRBJ2-5; 11 bases align to TRBD2. Germline V gene data show CDR1 as WSHSY and CDR2 as SAAADI. V lost 9 bases to trimming and J lost 5 bases; unmatched junction nucleotides: 11. CDR3 length: 15 amino acids. Here the CDR3 DNA reads TGCGCCAGTACCTTAGCGGGGGGGAATGGGGAGACCCAGTACTTC. Translating it yields CASTLAGGNGETQYF.

The chain has TRBV3-1 (or the pseudogene TRBV3-2) and TRBJ2-5; 15 bases fit TRBD2. Germline-derived CDR1 and CDR2 are LGHDT and YNNKEL (reference sequence). This CDR3 comprises 16 residues. With 3 bases clipped from V and 2 bases from J, the junction kept 1 base outside the gene matches. CDR3 loop: CASSHGLAGGQETQYF. The CDR3 DNA sequence: TGTGCCAGCAGCCACGGACTAGCGGGAGGGCAAGAGACCCAGTACTTC.

The chain uses TRBV6-6 and TRBJ1-4, with 10 positions matching TRBD1. Germline V gives CDR1 MNHNY, CDR2 SVGAGI (reference sequence). This CDR3 spans 15 amino acids. J gave up 8 bases and V 6 bases, and 9 bases lay outside the gene matches. CDR3 sequence reads: CASRGTTGGREKLFF. In DNA form, the CDR3 reads TGTGCCAGCAGGGGAACGACAGGGGGCAGAGAAAAACTGTTTTTT.

V and J are TRBV6-5 and TRBJ1-5, with D possibly matching TRBD1 (6 bases). The length of the CDR3 is 13 residues. Germline CDR1 is MNHEY and CDR2 is SVGAGI. V lost 10 bases, J lost 2 bases, and 12 bases lay in between. The CDR3 sequence is CANGRGGNQPQHF. The CDR3 bases are TGTGCCAACGGCAGGGGAGGCAATCAGCCCCAGCATTTT.

This clone showed up just once. The gene calls are TRBV11-2 and TRBJ2-5; 9 positions match TRBD2. Trimming removed 6 bases from V and 5 bases from J; junction bases left unmatched: 7. The CDR3 has 14 amino acids. Germline-derived CDR1 and CDR2 are SGHAT and FQNNGV. The CDR3 nucleotides are TGTGCCAGCAGTCCCGCGGGGGGGGGCGAGACCCAGTACTTC. Amino acids: CASSPAGGGETQYF.

The J gene is TRBJ1-2, the V gene TRBV19; 9 positions match TRBD1. V lost 4 bases, J lost 6 bases, and 9 bases stayed unmatched. Germline values: CDR1 LNHDA, CDR2 SQIVND (reference sequence). This CDR3 contains 15 residues. In DNA, the CDR3 is TGTGCCAGTAGTACTACCTGGACAGGGGTGAATGGCTACACCTTC. This gives the protein CASSTTWTGVNGYTF.

V and J are TRBV19 and TRBJ1-1, with D tentatively TRBD1 (5 bases). The CDR3 is 14 amino acids. The V gene's germline CDR1 is LNHDA and CDR2 SQIVND (reference sequence). Deletions cut 7 bases from V and 5 bases from J, with 17 bases between. The CDR3 protein is CASTHSSGKTEAFF. The CDR3 coding sequence is TGTGCCAGTACCCACTCCTCAGGGAAGACTGAAGCTTTCTTT.

This chain connects TRBV2 to TRBJ2-1, with D maybe TRBD2 (6 bases). The length of the CDR3 is 11 residues. Germline lookup yields CDR1 SNHLY and CDR2 FYNNEI. The V end lost 6 bases, the J end lost 15 bases, and 15 bases lay between the germline ends. The chain's CDR3 is CASREGAVPFF. CDR3 DNA: TGTGCCAGCAGGGAGGGAGCGGTTCCGTTCTTC.